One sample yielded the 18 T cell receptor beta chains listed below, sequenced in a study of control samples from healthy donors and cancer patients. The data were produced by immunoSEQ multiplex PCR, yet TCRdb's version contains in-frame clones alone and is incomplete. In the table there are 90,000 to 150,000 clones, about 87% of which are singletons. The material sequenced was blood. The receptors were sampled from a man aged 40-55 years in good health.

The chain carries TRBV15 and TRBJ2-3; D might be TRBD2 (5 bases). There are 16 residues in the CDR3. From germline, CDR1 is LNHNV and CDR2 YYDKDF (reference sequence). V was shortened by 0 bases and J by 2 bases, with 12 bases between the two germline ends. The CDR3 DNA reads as TGTGCCACCAGCAGAGATCCTGGGGAGATCACAGATACGCAGTATTTT. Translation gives CATSRDPGEITDTQYF.

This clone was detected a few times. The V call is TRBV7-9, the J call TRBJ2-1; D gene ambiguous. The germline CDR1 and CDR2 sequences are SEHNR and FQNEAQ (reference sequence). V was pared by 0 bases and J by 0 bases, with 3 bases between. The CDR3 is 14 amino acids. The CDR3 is CASSLAFSYNEQFF. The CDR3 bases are TGTGCCAGCAGCTTAGCCTTCTCCTACAATGAGCAGTTCTTC.

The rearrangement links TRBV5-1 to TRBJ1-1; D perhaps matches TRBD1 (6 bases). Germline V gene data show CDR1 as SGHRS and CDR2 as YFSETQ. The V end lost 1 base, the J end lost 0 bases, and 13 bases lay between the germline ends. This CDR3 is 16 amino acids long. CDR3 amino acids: CASSLMGGQLNTEAFF. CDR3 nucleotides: TGCGCCAGCAGCTTGATGGGAGGACAGTTGAACACTGAAGCTTTCTTT.

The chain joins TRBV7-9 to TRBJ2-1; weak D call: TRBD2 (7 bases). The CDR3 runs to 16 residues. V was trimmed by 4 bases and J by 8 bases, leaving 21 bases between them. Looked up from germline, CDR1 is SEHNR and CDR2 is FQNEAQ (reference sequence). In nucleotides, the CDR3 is TGTGCCAGCAGCTCAAAGAGGGGGGGATCGGTCGATGAGCAGTTCTTC. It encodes CASSSKRGGSVDEQFF.

The CDR3 coding sequence is TGTGCCAGCAGTGGTAGCGGGGGGGACTACAATGAGCAGTTCTTC. This gives the protein CASSGSGGDYNEQFF. The rearrangement uses TRBV6-4 and TRBJ2-1; 11 bases match TRBD2. Germline CDR1 is MRHNA and CDR2 is SNTAGT. The CDR3 sequence is 15 residues long. J gave up 3 bases and V 4 bases, and 2 bases lay outside the gene matches.

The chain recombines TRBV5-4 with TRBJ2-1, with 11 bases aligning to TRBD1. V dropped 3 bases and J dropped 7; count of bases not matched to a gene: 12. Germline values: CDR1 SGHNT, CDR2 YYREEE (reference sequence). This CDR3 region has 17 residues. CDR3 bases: TGTGCCAGCAGCTCCCCGGCCCGGGACAGGGGGAATAATGAGCAGTTCTTC. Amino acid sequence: CASSSPARDRGNNEQFF.

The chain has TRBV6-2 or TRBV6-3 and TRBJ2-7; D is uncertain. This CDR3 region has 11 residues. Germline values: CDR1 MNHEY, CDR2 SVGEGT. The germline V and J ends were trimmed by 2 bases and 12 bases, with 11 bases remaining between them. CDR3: CASSYGVWGYF. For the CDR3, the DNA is TGTGCCAGCAGTTACGGCGTTTGGGGGTACTTC.

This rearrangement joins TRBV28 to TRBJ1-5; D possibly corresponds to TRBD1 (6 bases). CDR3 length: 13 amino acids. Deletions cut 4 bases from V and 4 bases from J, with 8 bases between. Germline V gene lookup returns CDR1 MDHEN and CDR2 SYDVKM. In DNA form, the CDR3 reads TGTGCCAGCAGTTCAGGGGATAATCAGCCCCAGCATTTT. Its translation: CASSSGDNQPQHF.

The CDR3 bases are TGTGCCAGCAGCTTCGGGACAGGCACTGGAAACACCATATATTTT. It codes for CASSFGTGTGNTIYF. The chain links TRBV7-9 to TRBJ1-3, with 8 bases aligning to TRBD1. The junction had 3 bases not matched to a gene; V was cut back by 3 bases and J by 2 bases. The CDR3 is made up of 15 amino acids. The germline gives CDR1 SEHNR, CDR2 FQNEAQ (reference sequence).

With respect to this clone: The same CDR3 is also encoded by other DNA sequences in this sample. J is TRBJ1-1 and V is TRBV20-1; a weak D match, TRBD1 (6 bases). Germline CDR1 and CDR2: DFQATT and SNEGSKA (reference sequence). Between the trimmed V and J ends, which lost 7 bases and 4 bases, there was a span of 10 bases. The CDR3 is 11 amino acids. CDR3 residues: CSGEGGTEAFF. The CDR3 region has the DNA TGCAGTGGTGAAGGGGGCACTGAAGCTTTCTTT.

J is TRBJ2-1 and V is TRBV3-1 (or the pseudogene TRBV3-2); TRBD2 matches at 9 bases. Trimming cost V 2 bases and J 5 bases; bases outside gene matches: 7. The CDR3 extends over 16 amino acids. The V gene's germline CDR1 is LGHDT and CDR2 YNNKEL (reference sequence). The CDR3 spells CASSQQNSGGHNEQFF. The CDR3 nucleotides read TGTGCCAGCAGCCAACAAAATAGCGGGGGACACAATGAGCAGTTCTTC.

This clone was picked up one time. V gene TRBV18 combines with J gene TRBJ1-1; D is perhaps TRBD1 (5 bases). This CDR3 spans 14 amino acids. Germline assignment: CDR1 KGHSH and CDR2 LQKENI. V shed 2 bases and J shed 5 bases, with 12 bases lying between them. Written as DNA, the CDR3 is TGTGCCAGCTCACCAACCTTTTCAGGGACTGAAGCTTTCTTT. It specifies CASSPTFSGTEAFF.

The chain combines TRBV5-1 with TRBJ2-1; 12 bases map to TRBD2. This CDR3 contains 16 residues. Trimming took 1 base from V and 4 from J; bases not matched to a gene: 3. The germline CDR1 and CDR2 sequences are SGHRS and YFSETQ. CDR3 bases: TGCGCCAGCAGCTTGACTAGCGGGGGGACGTACAATGAGCAGTTCTTC. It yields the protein CASSLTSGGTYNEQFF.

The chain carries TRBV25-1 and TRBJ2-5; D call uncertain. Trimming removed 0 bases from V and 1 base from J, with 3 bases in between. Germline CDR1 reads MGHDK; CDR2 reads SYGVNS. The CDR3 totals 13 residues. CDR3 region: CASSEYVQETQYF. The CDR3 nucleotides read TGTGCCAGCAGTGAATATGTCCAAGAGACCCAGTACTTC.

The CDR3 loop reads CASSEGQGVNTEAFF. The CDR3 nucleotides read TGTGCCAGCAGTGAAGGTCAGGGGGTGAACACTGAAGCTTTCTTT. This sequence joins TRBV6-1 and TRBJ1-1; the match to TRBD1 covers 7 bases. The CDR3 is made up of 15 amino acids. Germline V lookup: CDR1 MNHNS, CDR2 SASEGT. Unmatched junction bases numbered 2, after V lost 1 base and J lost 0 bases.

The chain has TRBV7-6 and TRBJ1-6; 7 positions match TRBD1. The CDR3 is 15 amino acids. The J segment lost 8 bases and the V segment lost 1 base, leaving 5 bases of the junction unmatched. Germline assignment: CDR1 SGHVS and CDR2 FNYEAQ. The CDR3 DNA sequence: TGTGCCAGCAGCTTAGGGGCAGGGGGTGATTCACCCCTCCACTTT. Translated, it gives CASSLGAGGDSPLHF.

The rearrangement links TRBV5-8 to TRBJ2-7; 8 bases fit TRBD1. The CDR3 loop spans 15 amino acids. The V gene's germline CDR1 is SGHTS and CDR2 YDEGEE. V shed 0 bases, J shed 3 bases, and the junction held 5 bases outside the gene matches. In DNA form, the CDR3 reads TGTGCCAGCAGCTTGGGGGACAGGACCCACTACGAGCAGTACTTC. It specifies CASSLGDRTHYEQYF. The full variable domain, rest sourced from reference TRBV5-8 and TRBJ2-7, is EAGVTQSPTHLIKTRGQQATLRCSPISGHTSVYWYQQALGLGLQFLLWYDEGEERNRGNFPPRFSGRQFPNYSSELNVNALELEDSALYLCASSLGDRTHYEQYFGPGTRLTVT.

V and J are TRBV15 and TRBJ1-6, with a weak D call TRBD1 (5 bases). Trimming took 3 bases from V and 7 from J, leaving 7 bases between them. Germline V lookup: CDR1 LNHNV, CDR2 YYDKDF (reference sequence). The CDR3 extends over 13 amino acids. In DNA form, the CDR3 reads TGTGCCACCAGCAGGACAGAGAATTCACCCCTCCACTTT. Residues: CATSRTENSPLHF.